The present TCR beta chain was sequenced within a study of Ad26.COV2.S vaccination and SARS-CoV-2 variants. The treatment: about 20 received Ad26.COV2.S at low or high dose, single or two shots; a few received placebo; per-sample allocation not given. The study sampled participants on day 63 after the first vaccine or placebo injection. An Ad26 vector was used to express Wuhan-strain SARS-CoV-2 spike as the vaccine. General study points: Reported post-vaccination CD8+ and CD4+ T cell responses to spike showed substantial breadth.

For this clone: Antigen unknown.

The CDR3 loop spans 14 amino acids. Germline values: CDR1 MNHEY, CDR2 SVGAGI. The V end lost 5 bases, the J end lost 2 bases, and 12 bases lay between the germline ends. Assay used: immunoSEQ multiplex PCR; TCRdb lists only in-frame clones, some missing. Here the sample spans about 680,000 clones, 80% to 90% being singletons. V and J are TRBV6-5 and TRBJ1-2; D possibly corresponds to TRBD1 (5 bases). This sample comprised peripheral blood, obtained in a trial of Ad26.COV2.S vaccine versus placebo. This clonotype originated in a person between 18 and 59 years old who received the Ad26.COV2.S COVID-19 vaccine or a placebo. CDR3 sequence: CASSPDRPNYGYTF. CDR3 bases: TGTGCCAGCAGTCCAGACAGACCCAACTATGGCTACACCTTC.